Given below is one T cell receptor beta chain in context. Authors' data handling: Reference gene primers were amplified, and this amplification served to estimate nucleated cell counts. Measured with immunoSEQ multiplex PCR; TCRdb has only the in-frame clones, and not every one. For V, J and clone size, that table is used; D and trimming come from the DNA. The data contain under 200,000 clones, over 75% of them singletons. The data stem from a study of blood T cell repertoires in COVID-19. Study summary: Italy, Spain and the United States were the sources of the convalescent and acute COVID-19 samples. T cells, B-cell-depleted T cells, or PBMCs supplied cDNA or gDNA.

Cohort 3 recovery required two negative PCRs, clearance, or symptom resolution. The V and J ends lost 1 base and 7 bases, in that order; junction bases with no gene match: 7. Germline loops: CDR1 SGHTA, CDR2 FQGNSA. CDR3 length equals 15 residues. Sequences were obtained from PBMCs or T cells enriched from blood (not recorded which). The receptor's source is a woman aged 50 to 65 who had recovered from COVID-19. V usage is TRBV7-2 and J usage is TRBJ1-2, with 9 bases lining up with TRBD1. CDR3 in DNA: TGTGCCAGCAGCTTAGAATACAGGGGGCTTGGTGGCTACACCTTC. Amino acid sequence: CASSLEYRGLGGYTF. Complete variable domain (other parts from reference TRBV7-2 and TRBJ1-2): GAGVSQSPSNKVTEKGKDVELRCDPISGHTALYWYRQSLGQGLEFLIYFQGNSAPDKSGLPSDRFSAERTGGSVSTLTIQRTQQEDSAVYLCASSLEYRGLGGYTFGSGTRLTVV.